This TCR beta chain derives from a study of OX40 agonist ivuxolimab in advanced cancers. The CDR3 sequence is 16 residues long. V was clipped by 1 base and J by 8 bases, with 20 bases between them. The germline V gene encodes CDR1 SQVTM and CDR2 ANQGSEA. Patients who had autoimmune disease history or got systemic immunosuppression were left out. TCRdb's copy holds only in-frame clones and misses some; the assay was immunoSEQ multiplex PCR. This repertoire shows some 71,000 clones, more than 70% found once; its top ten account for roughly 7.9%. The sample consisted of CD4+ or CD8+ T cells sorted from blood, taken in a trial of the OX40 agonist ivuxolimab. The sequence was obtained from an adult with an advanced solid tumor such as melanoma, head and neck, liver or kidney cancer. J is TRBJ1-4 and V is TRBV29-1; D possibly corresponds to TRBD1 (5 bases). For the CDR3, the DNA is TGCAGCGTTGAAGTCCTTGGGGCCCCCCTCGAGGAAAAACTGTTTTTT. This encodes CSVEVLGAPLEEKLFF.